The 14 T cell receptor beta chains in this list originate from one sample, sequenced in a study of blood T cell repertoires in COVID-19 (dated by TCRdb to about 2020). The library was obtained by the immunoSEQ multiplex PCR assay. In TCRdb, the immuneACCESS table is reduced to in-frame sequences with V and J assigned. These tables do not hold every clone; where another copy was compared, an unresolved V gene accounts for under half, and the others remain unexplained. The sample profile shows 9,500 or so clones; 80% to 90% of them were found once. The ten largest clones represent roughly 6.2% of the sample. The sample comprised peripheral blood. Source of these receptors: a human donor in a cohort sampled during active COVID-19.

The chain combines TRBV6-5 with TRBJ1-6; the match to TRBD1 covers 7 bases. Germline V CDR1 and CDR2: MNHEY, SVGAGI. V lost 6 bases and J lost 7; bases outside the gene matches: 9. The CDR3 contains 15 residues. Written as DNA, the CDR3 is TGTGCCAGCAGCCACGCCGGGACAGTCAATTCACCCCTCCACTTT. It codes for CASSHAGTVNSPLHF.

V usage is TRBV4-1 and J usage is TRBJ2-1; 12 bases map to TRBD2. The J segment lost 4 bases and the V segment lost 2 bases, leaving 0 bases of the junction unmatched. CDR1 and CDR2 (germline): MGHRA, YSYEKL. This CDR3 contains 15 residues. CDR3: CASSQTSGGYNEQFF. The CDR3 DNA reads as TGCGCCAGCAGCCAAACTAGCGGGGGGTACAATGAGCAGTTCTTC.

This clone was seen a single time. J is TRBJ1-5 and V is TRBV18; D is possibly TRBD1 (5 bases). The V gene lost 3 bases and the J gene lost 5 bases, with 11 bases spanning the gap. The CDR3 length is 14 residues. Germline V lookup: CDR1 KGHSH, CDR2 LQKENI. The CDR3: CASSPDSSYQPQHF. In nucleotides, the CDR3 is TGTGCCAGCTCACCCGACAGCTCTTATCAGCCCCAGCATTTT. The whole variable domain, filled in from reference TRBV18 and TRBJ1-5, reads NAGVMQNPRHLVRRRGQEARLRCSPMKGHSHVYWYRQLPEEGLKFMVYLQKENIIDESGMPKERFSAEFPKEGPSILRIQQVVRGDSAAYFCASSPDSSYQPQHFGDGTRLSIL.

This clone was detected a few times. V and J are TRBV5-1 and TRBJ1-2; possible D gene TRBD1, 5 bases. Germline V gives CDR1 SGHRS, CDR2 YFSETQ. This CDR3 spans 15 amino acids. Trimming removed 4 bases at V and 4 bases at J, with 17 bases between. The CDR3 nucleotides are TGCGCCAGCAGCGCCCAGGGCTCCCCCGCCTATGGCTACACCTTC. As protein: CASSAQGSPAYGYTF.

The chain joins TRBV6-5 to TRBJ2-2; 10 nucleotides line up with TRBD1. V shed 2 bases, J shed 5 bases, and the junction held 2 bases outside the gene matches. Per the germline V gene, CDR1 is MNHEY and CDR2 is SVGAGI. The CDR3 has 15 amino acids. CDR3 residues: CASSYGQGGTGELFF. CDR3 coding DNA: TGTGCCAGCAGTTACGGACAGGGGGGGACCGGGGAGCTGTTTTTT.

This sequence joins TRBV13 and TRBJ1-1; D might be TRBD1 (6 bases). V lost 5 bases to trimming and J lost 6 bases, with 22 bases between them. This CDR3 is built from 16 residues. The germline V gene has CDR1 PRHDT and CDR2 FYEKMQ (reference sequence). CDR3 region: CASSLGPGRAGAEAFF. CDR3 nucleotide sequence: TGTGCCAGCAGCCTCGGACCGGGGCGGGCAGGGGCTGAAGCTTTCTTT.

The V gene is TRBV2, the J gene TRBJ2-1; D remains unclear. The V end was cut by 8 bases, the J end by 13 bases, with 12 bases between. In germline, CDR1 is SNHLY, CDR2 FYNNEI. The CDR3 totals 10 residues. The CDR3 loop is CASGLEFQFF. The CDR3, as DNA: TGTGCCAGCGGTTTAGAGTTCCAGTTCTTC.

With regard to this clone: Here the CDR3 omits its conserved ending phenylalanine or tryptophan, so a read error is the likely source. The chain combines TRBV2 with TRBJ1-5; D is possibly TRBD1 (5 bases). CDR1 is SNHLY and CDR2 is FYNNEI in the germline V gene. This CDR3 has 13 residues. Trimming took 7 bases from V and 5 from J, leaving 12 bases between them. CDR3 sequence: CASTGGEYQPQHL. Written as DNA, the CDR3 is TGTGCCAGCACCGGAGGGGAGTATCAGCCCCAGCATCTT.

V is TRBV19 and J is TRBJ1-5; TRBD1 aligns across 10 bases. V gave up 5 bases and J gave up 2 bases; unmatched junction bases: 12. The CDR3 sequence is 18 residues long. The germline V gene has CDR1 LNHDA and CDR2 SQIVND (reference sequence). The CDR3 region has the DNA TGTGCCAGTAGTGTCAGACAGGGGGCGAAGGGTGGCAATCAGCCCCAGCATTTT. Protein product: CASSVRQGAKGGNQPQHF.

The chain recombines TRBV27 with TRBJ2-1; 8 bases are a match to TRBD2. Trimming cost V 5 bases and J 8 bases; bases outside gene matches: 14. The CDR3 has 16 residues. Germline V lookup: CDR1 MNHEY, CDR2 SMNVEV (reference sequence). In DNA, the CDR3 is TGTGCCAGCAGTCCCGGAGCCGGGACTAGGGCGTATGAGCAGTTCTTC. Protein product: CASSPGAGTRAYEQFF.

Concerning this clone itself: The germline gene is not matched at one end of the junction; a read error may be the cause. The CDR3 coding sequence is TGCGCCAGCAGCCCGGGGACAACGCCTTCCTACAATGAGCGGTTCTTC. Protein: CASSPGTTPSYNERFF. The J gene is TRBJ2-1, the V gene TRBV5-1; possible D gene TRBD1, 6 bases. CDR3 length: 16 amino acids. Looked up from germline, CDR1 is SGHRS and CDR2 is YFSETQ.

This clone came up once. The chain joins TRBV19 to TRBJ1-5; TRBD1 aligns across 7 bases. Germline loops: CDR1 LNHDA, CDR2 SQIVND (reference sequence). This CDR3 contains 12 residues. V shed 11 bases, J shed 1 base, and the junction held 2 bases outside the gene matches. CDR3 loop: CASGGSNQPQHF. The CDR3 DNA sequence: TGTGCCTCAGGGGGGAGCAATCAGCCCCAGCATTTT.

This chain links TRBV2 with TRBJ1-1; maybe TRBD1 (6 bases). The CDR3 spans 14 residues. V was cut by 7 bases and J by 5 bases, with 17 bases left in between. Germline CDR1 SNHLY, CDR2 FYNNEI. The CDR3 coding sequence is TGTGCCAGCAATGGGGGGCGCGGGGGTACTGAAGCTTTCTTT. Residues: CASNGGRGGTEAFF.

The gene calls are TRBV5-1 and TRBJ1-6; 10 bases agree with TRBD1. V trimming: 5 bases; J trimming: 7 bases; junction bases outside the gene matches: 9. The CDR3 spans 16 residues. Germline CDR1 is SGHRS and CDR2 is YFSETQ. The CDR3 loop reads CASRPQGTGVNSPLHF. In nucleotides, the CDR3 is TGCGCCAGCAGGCCCCAGGGGACAGGGGTAAATTCACCCCTCCACTTT. Looking up the rest from reference TRBV5-1 and TRBJ1-6 gives the full variable domain: KAGVTQTPRYLIKTRGQQVTLSCSPISGHRSVSWYQQTPGQGLQFLFEYFSETQRNKGNFPGRFSGRQFSNSRSEMNVSTLELGDSALYLCASRPQGTGVNSPLHFGNGTRLTVT.